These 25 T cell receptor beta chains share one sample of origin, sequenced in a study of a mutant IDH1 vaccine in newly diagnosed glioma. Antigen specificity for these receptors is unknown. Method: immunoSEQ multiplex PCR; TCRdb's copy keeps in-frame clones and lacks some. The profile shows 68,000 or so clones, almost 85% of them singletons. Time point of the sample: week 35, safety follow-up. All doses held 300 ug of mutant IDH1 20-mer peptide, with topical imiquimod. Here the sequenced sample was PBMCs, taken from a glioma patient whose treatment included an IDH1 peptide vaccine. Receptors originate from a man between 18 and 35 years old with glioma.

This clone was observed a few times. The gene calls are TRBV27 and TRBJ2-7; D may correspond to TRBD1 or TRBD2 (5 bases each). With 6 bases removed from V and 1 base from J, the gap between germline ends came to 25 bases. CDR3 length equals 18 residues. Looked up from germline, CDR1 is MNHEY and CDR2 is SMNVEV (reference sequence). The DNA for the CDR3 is TGTGCCAGCAGCCAAGGGCTAGGGAGACAAGGGGATTCCTACGAGCAGTACTTC. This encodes CASSQGLGRQGDSYEQYF.

The DNA for the CDR3 is TGTGCCACCATACACCAAGCGTTAAGCTCCTACGAGCAGTACTTC. This sequence encodes CATIHQALSSYEQYF. The chain links TRBV6-5 to TRBJ2-7; D uncertain. V was pared by 10 bases and J by 0 bases, with 19 bases between. CDR1 is MNHEY, CDR2 SVGAGI, per germline. The CDR3 contains 15 residues.

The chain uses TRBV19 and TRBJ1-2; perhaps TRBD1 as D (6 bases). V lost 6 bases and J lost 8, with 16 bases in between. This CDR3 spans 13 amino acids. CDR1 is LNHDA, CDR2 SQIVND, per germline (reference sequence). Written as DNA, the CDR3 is TGTGCCAGTAGCATTCAGGGGCGTGGAGGCTACACCTTC. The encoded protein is CASSIQGRGGYTF.

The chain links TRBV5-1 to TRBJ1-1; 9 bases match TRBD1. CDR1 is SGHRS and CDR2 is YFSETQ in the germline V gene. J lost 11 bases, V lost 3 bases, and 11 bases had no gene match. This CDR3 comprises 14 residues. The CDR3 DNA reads TGCGCCAGCAGCTGGACGGACAGGGGAAGGGCGGCTTTCTTT. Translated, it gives CASSWTDRGRAAFF.

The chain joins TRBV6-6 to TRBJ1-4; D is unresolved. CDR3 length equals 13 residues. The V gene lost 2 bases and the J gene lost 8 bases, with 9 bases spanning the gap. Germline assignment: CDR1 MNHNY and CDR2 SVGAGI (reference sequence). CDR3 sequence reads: CASSYPSLEKLFF. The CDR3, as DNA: TGTGCCAGCAGTTACCCATCCCTGGAAAAACTGTTTTTT.

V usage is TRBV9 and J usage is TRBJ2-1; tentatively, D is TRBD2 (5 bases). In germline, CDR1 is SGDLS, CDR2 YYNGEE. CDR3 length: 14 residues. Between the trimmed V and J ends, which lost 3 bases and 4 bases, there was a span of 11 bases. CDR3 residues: CASSAEERYNEQFF. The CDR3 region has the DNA TGTGCCAGCAGCGCTGAAGAGCGGTACAATGAGCAGTTCTTC.

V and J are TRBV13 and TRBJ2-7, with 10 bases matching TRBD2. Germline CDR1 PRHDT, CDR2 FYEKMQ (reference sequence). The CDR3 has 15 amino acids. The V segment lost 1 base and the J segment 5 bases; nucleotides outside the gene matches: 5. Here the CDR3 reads CASSLETSGNNEQYF. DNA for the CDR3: TGTGCCAGCAGCTTAGAAACTAGCGGGAACAACGAGCAGTACTTC.

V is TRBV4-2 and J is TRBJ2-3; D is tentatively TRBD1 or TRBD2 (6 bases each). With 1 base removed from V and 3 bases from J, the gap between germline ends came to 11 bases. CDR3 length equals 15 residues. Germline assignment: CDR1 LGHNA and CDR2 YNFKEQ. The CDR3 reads CASSQVLGGTDTQYF. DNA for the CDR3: TGTGCCAGCAGCCAAGTGCTAGGGGGGACAGATACGCAGTATTTT.

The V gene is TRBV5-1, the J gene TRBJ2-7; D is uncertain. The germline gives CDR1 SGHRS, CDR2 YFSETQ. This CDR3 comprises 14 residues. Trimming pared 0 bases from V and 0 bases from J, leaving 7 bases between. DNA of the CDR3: TGCGCCAGCAGCTTGGTAGGATTCTCCTACGAGCAGTACTTC. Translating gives CASSLVGFSYEQYF.

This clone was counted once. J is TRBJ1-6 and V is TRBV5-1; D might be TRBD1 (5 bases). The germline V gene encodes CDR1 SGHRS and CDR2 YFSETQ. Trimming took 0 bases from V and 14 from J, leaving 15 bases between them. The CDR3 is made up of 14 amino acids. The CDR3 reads CASSLGPDEGALHF. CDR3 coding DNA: TGCGCCAGCAGCTTGGGGCCGGACGAAGGGGCCCTCCACTTT.

In DNA, the CDR3 is TGCAGCACCCGGGGGGTACAGAACACCGGGGAGCTGTTTTTT. It is translated as CSTRGVQNTGELFF. This rearrangement joins TRBV29-1 to TRBJ2-2, with TRBD2 matching 7 bases. Trimming took 8 bases from V and 1 from J; bases not matched to a gene: 7. The CDR3 is made up of 14 amino acids. Germline loops: CDR1 SQVTM, CDR2 ANQGSEA.

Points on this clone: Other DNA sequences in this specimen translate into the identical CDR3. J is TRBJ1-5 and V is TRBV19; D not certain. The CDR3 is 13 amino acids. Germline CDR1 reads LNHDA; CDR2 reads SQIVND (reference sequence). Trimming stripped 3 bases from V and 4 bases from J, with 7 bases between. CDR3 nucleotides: TGTGCCAGTAGTATCGCGGGGAATCAGCCCCAGCATTTT. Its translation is CASSIAGNQPQHF. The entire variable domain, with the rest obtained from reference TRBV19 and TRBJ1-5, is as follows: DGGITQSPKYLFRKEGQNVTLSCEQNLNHDAMYWYRQDPGQGLRLIYYSQIVNDFQKGDIAEGYSVSREKKESFPLTVTSAQKNPTAFYLCASSIAGNQPQHFGDGTRLSIL.

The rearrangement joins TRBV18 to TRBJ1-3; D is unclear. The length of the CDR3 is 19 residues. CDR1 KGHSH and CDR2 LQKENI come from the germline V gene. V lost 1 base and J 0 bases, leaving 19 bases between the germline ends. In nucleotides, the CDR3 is TGTGCCAGCTCACCACTTTCAAAGACGGCCCTATTCTCTGGAAACACCATATATTTT. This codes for CASSPLSKTALFSGNTIYF.

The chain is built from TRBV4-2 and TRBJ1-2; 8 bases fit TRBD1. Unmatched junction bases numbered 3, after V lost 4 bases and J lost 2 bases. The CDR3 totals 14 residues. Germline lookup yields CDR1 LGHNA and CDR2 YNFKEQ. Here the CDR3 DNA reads TGTGCCAGCAGCCCCCGGACAGGGAACTATGGCTACACCTTC. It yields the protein CASSPRTGNYGYTF.

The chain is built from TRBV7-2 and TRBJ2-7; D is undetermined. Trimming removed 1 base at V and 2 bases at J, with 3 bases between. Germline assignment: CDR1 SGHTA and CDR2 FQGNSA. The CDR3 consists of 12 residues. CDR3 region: CASSLGTYEQYF. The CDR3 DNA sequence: TGTGCCAGCAGCTTAGGAACCTACGAGCAGTACTTC.

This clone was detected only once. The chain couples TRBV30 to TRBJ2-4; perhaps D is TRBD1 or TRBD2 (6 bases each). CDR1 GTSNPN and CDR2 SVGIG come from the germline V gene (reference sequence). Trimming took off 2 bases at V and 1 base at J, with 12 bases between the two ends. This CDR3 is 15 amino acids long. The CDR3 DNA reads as TGTGCCTGGAGTTACGGGGGCTCGGCCAAAAACATTCAGTACTTC. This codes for CAWSYGGSAKNIQYF.

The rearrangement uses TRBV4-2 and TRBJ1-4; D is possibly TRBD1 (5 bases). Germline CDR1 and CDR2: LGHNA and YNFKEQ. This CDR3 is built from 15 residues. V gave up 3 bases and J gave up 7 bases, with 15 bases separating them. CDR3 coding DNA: TGTGCCAGCAGCCAGGGGGGAGGGGAGGGTGAAAAACTGTTTTTT. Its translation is CASSQGGGEGEKLFF.

The DNA for the CDR3 is TGTGCCAGCTCACAAAAGCAGGGGAGCTATGGCTACACCTTC. Protein sequence: CASSQKQGSYGYTF. The genes are TRBV18 and TRBJ1-2; possible D gene TRBD1, 6 bases. The CDR3 has 14 residues. Trimming stripped 4 bases from V and 4 bases from J, with 13 bases between. CDR1 KGHSH and CDR2 LQKENI come from the germline V gene. Drawing the rest from reference TRBV18 and TRBJ1-2, the complete variable domain is NAGVMQNPRHLVRRRGQEARLRCSPMKGHSHVYWYRQLPEEGLKFMVYLQKENIIDESGMPKERFSAEFPKEGPSILRIQQVVRGDSAAYFCASSQKQGSYGYTFGSGTRLTVV.

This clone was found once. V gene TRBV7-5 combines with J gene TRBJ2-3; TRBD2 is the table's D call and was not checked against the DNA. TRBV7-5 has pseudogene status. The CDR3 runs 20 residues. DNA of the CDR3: TGTGCCAGAAGCCTCGGGACTAGCGGGAGTTGGGGCCCGAGCACAGATACGCAGTATTTT. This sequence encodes CARSLGTSGSWGPSTDTQYF.

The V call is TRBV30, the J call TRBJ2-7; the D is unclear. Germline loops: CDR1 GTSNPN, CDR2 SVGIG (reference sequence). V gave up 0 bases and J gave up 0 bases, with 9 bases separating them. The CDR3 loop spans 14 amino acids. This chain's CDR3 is CAWSVWGTSYEQYF. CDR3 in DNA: TGTGCCTGGAGTGTATGGGGTACCTCCTACGAGCAGTACTTC. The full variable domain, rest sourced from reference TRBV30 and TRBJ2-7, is SQTIHQWPATLVQPVGSPLSLECTVEGTSNPNLYWYRQAAGRGLQLLFYSVGIGQISSEVPQNLSASRPQDRQFILSSKKLLLSDSGFYLCAWSVWGTSYEQYFGPGTRLTVT.

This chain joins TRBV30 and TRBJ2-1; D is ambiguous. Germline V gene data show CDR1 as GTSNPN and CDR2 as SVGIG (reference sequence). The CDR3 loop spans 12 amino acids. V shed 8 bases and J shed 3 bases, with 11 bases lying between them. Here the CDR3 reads CAGRANYNEQFF. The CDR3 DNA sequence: TGTGCCGGACGGGCTAACTACAATGAGCAGTTCTTC. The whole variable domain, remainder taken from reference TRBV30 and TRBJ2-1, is SQTIHQWPATLVQPVGSPLSLECTVEGTSNPNLYWYRQAAGRGLQLLFYSVGIGQISSEVPQNLSASRPQDRQFILSSKKLLLSDSGFYLCAGRANYNEQFFGPGTRLTVL.

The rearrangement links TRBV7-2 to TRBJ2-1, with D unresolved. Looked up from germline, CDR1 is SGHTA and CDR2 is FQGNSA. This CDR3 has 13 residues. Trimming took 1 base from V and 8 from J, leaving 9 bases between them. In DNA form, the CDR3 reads TGTGCCAGCAGCTTAGGGGAAATCTATGAGCAGTTCTTC. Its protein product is CASSLGEIYEQFF.

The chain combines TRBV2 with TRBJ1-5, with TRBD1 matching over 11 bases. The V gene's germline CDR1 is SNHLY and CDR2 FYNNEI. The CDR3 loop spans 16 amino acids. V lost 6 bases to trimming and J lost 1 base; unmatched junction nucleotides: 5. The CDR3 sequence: CASSPGTGGSNQPQHF. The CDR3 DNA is TGTGCCAGCAGCCCCGGGACAGGGGGAAGCAATCAGCCCCAGCATTTT.

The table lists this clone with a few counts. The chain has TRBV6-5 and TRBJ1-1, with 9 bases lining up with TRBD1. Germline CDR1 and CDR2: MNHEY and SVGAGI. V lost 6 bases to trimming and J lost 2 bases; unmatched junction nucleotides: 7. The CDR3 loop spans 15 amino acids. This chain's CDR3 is CASSRQGVRNTEAFF. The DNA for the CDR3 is TGTGCCAGCAGCCGACAGGGGGTGAGAAACACTGAAGCTTTCTTT.

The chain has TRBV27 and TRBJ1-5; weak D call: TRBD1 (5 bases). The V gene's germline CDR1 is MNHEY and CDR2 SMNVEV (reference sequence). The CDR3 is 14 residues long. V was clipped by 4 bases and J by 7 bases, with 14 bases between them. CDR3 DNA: TGTGCCAGCAGTTATCAGGGAAGGGGACAGCCCCAGCATTTT. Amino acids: CASSYQGRGQPQHF.